Presented here are 31 T cell receptor beta chains from one specimen sequenced in a study of T cells after yellow fever vaccination. TCRdb re-analysed the 5' RACE reads in MiXCR, keeping a single row per CDR3 protein. The repertoire holds 200,000 to 250,000 distinct CDR3 sequences, 6.9% seen once, with roughly 0.9% in the top ten. The sample was CD4+ T cells sorted from PBMCs, taken 15 days after the yellow fever booster vaccination. Receptors were obtained from a man aged 30-40 years who received the YFV17D yellow fever vaccine.

This clonotype was detected ten times or more. This rearrangement joins TRBV7-6 to TRBJ2-5, with D hard to call. CDR1 and CDR2 from the germline V gene are SGHVS and FNYEAQ. Between the trimmed V and J ends, which lost 0 bases and 5 bases, there was a span of 13 bases. The CDR3 is 15 residues long. CDR3 in amino acids: CASSLAVQSRETQYF. DNA of the CDR3: TGTGCCAGCAGCTTAGCGGTACAGAGCCGGGAGACCCAGTACTTC.

This clonotype was detected ten times or more. The CDR3 spells CASSLRVGELFF. The CDR3 nucleotides are TGTGCCAGCAGCCTTAGGGTCGGGGAGCTGTTTTTT. The chain links TRBV12-3 or TRBV12-4 to TRBJ2-2; D is ambiguous. The CDR3 runs 12 residues. The V end was cut by 6 bases, the J end by 7 bases, with 9 bases between.

The rearrangement links TRBV5-1 to TRBJ2-2, with D unclear. The CDR3 consists of 12 residues. V was clipped by 5 bases and J by 8 bases, with 10 bases between them. Germline V gives CDR1 SGHRS, CDR2 YFSETQ. CDR3 nucleotides: TGCGCCAGCAGGACTTCAATTGGGGAGCTGTTTTTT. Translation gives CASRTSIGELFF.

This clonotype has only a few counts. This rearrangement joins TRBV5-1 to TRBJ1-1; D is uncertain. The CDR3 spans 12 residues. The V and J ends lost 0 bases and 7 bases respectively, with 7 bases between them. CDR1 is SGHRS, CDR2 YFSETQ, per germline. The CDR3 protein is CASSLAGIEAFF. The CDR3 DNA reads TGCGCCAGCAGCTTGGCCGGGATTGAAGCTTTCTTT.

This clonotype has a count of ten or more. Compared with germline, one end of the junction differs, possibly owing to a read error. This rearrangement joins TRBV12-3 or TRBV12-4 to TRBJ2-2, with D perhaps matching TRBD1 or TRBD2 (6 bases each). The CDR3 totals 13 residues. Written as DNA, the CDR3 is TGTGCCAGCTGTTTGGGGGGCGCCGGGGAGCTGTTTTTT. Residues: CASCLGGAGELFF.

This clonotype was recorded many times. CDR3 coding DNA: TGCAGTGCTAGCGGGAGGAGCTCCTACGAGCAGTACTTC. Translating gives CSASGRSSYEQYF. The chain joins TRBV20-1 to TRBJ2-7, with 7 positions matching TRBD2. V lost 3 bases and J lost 0; bases outside the gene matches: 2. Germline assignment: CDR1 DFQATT and CDR2 SNEGSKA (reference sequence). CDR3 length: 13 residues.

This clonotype was counted at least ten times. The chain is built from TRBV5-1 and TRBJ2-7; D is unresolved. V was pared by 0 bases and J by 3 bases, with 10 bases between. The CDR3 consists of 14 residues. Germline V gene data show CDR1 as SGHRS and CDR2 as YFSETQ. The CDR3 bases are TGCGCCAGCAGCTTGGGTGCGGAGCACTACGAGCAGTACTTC. It translates to CASSLGAEHYEQYF.

This clonotype was counted a few times. V gene TRBV20-1 combines with J gene TRBJ2-1; TRBD2 might be the D (5 bases). Germline V gives CDR1 DFQATT, CDR2 SNEGSKA (reference sequence). Trimming took off 3 bases at V and 0 bases at J, with 9 bases between the two ends. CDR3 length equals 14 residues. CDR3 nucleotide sequence: TGCAGTGCTAGGAAGAGCGGCTCCTACAATGAGCAGTTCTTC. It translates to CSARKSGSYNEQFF.

Many counts were recorded for this clonotype. V is TRBV7-2 and J is TRBJ2-7, with D tentatively TRBD1 (5 bases). This CDR3 region has 15 residues. Trimming removed 5 bases from V and 2 bases from J, with 16 bases in between. Germline lookup yields CDR1 SGHTA and CDR2 FQGNSA. The CDR3: CASSQGGVGTYEQYF. CDR3 DNA: TGTGCCAGCAGCCAGGGTGGTGTAGGGACCTACGAGCAGTACTTC.

The CDR3 DNA reads as TGTGCCAGCAGCCAACGGGTTCGAAACTATGGCTACACCTTC. Protein: CASSQRVRNYGYTF. The genes are TRBV3-1 and TRBJ1-2; D remains unclear. Germline CDR1 and CDR2: LGHDT and YNNKEL (reference sequence). This CDR3 is 14 amino acids long. V lost 2 bases and J 2 bases, leaving 9 bases between the germline ends.

This clonotype has a count of ten or more. The J gene is TRBJ1-3, the V gene TRBV11-2; 9 nucleotides align to TRBD1. V was pared by 5 bases and J by 3 bases, with 5 bases of the junction left unmatched. The V gene's germline CDR1 is SGHAT and CDR2 FQNNGV. The CDR3 contains 15 residues. CDR3 loop: CASSRGQGGGNTIYF. DNA of the CDR3: TGTGCCAGCAGCCGGGGACAGGGAGGTGGAAACACCATATATTTT. The whole variable domain, filled in from reference TRBV11-2 and TRBJ1-3, reads EAGVAQSPRYKIIEKRQSVAFWCNPISGHATLYWYQQILGQGPKLLIQFQNNGVVDDSQLPKDRFSAERLKGVDSTLKIQPAKLEDSAVYLCASSRGQGGGNTIYFGEGSWLTVV.

The J gene is TRBJ2-7, the V gene TRBV4-3, with no clear D. Germline CDR1 is LGHNA and CDR2 is YSLEER. The CDR3 totals 14 residues. Deletions cut 0 bases from V and 6 bases from J, with 12 bases between. In DNA form, the CDR3 reads TGCGCCAGCAGCCAAGAACGGAGATTTGGCGAGCAGTACTTC. Protein sequence: CASSQERRFGEQYF.

This clonotype was recorded a few times. This chain uses TRBV29-1 with TRBJ2-2; 11 nucleotides match TRBD2. The germline gives CDR1 SQVTM, CDR2 ANQGSEA. The CDR3 totals 14 residues. V gave up 7 bases and J gave up 3 bases; unmatched junction bases: 4. The CDR3 is CSARLAGYTGELFF. The CDR3 bases are TGCAGCGCCCGACTAGCGGGATACACCGGGGAGCTGTTTTTT.

This clonotype was recorded a few times. The V gene is TRBV7-2, the J gene TRBJ2-3; no definite D call. The ends were cut back, 7 bases at V and 5 bases at J, with 19 bases in the middle. Germline V gene sequence: CDR1 SGHTA, CDR2 FQGNSA. CDR3 length: 15 residues. CDR3 loop: CASTAVGARIDTQYF. CDR3 bases: TGTGCCAGCACCGCCGTCGGTGCTCGCATAGATACGCAGTATTTT.

This clonotype was recorded at least ten times. The chain is built from TRBV10-3 and TRBJ1-1, with TRBD1 as a possible D gene (6 bases). There are 13 residues in the CDR3. The germline V gene has CDR1 ENHRY and CDR2 SYGVKD. The germline V and J ends were trimmed by 7 bases and 0 bases, with 9 bases remaining between them. The CDR3: CAIKDSLNTEAFF. The CDR3 DNA sequence: TGTGCCATCAAGGACAGCCTGAACACTGAAGCTTTCTTT.

The CDR3 here is CASSPGARGGYTF. The CDR3 DNA is TGTGCCAGCAGCCCAGGTGCTAGGGGTGGCTACACCTTC. The chain combines TRBV11-2 with TRBJ1-2; possibly TRBD1 for D (5 bases). Germline lookup yields CDR1 SGHAT and CDR2 FQNNGV. This CDR3 has 13 amino acids. V lost 5 bases and J 7 bases, leaving 14 bases between the germline ends.

This clonotype was counted at least ten times. This chain uses TRBV28 with TRBJ2-6; D not resolved. The CDR3 sequence is 13 residues long. V was shortened by 6 bases and J by 0 bases, with 3 bases between the two germline ends. CDR1 and CDR2 (germline): MDHEN, SYDVKM. CDR3 DNA: TGTGCCAGCAGAAACTCTGGGGCCAACGTCCTGACTTTC. Amino acids: CASRNSGANVLTF.

This clonotype appeared many times. The rearrangement uses TRBV7-2 and TRBJ2-7; 7 bases align to TRBD2. This CDR3 is built from 14 residues. Germline V gene lookup returns CDR1 SGHTA and CDR2 FQGNSA. V shed 4 bases and J 0 bases; nucleotides not matched to a gene: 3. CDR3 coding DNA: TGTGCCAGCAGCTCCGTAGCGGGCTCCTACGAGCAGTACTTC. Translated: CASSSVAGSYEQYF.

This clonotype came up a few times. The junction shows a germline mismatch at one end, possibly a read error. This chain connects TRBV6-5 to TRBJ2-3, with a tentative D call TRBD2 (6 bases). The CDR3 is 13 residues long. Germline V gives CDR1 MNHEY, CDR2 SVGAGI. CDR3 sequence: CASSSGVTNTQYF. The CDR3 DNA reads as TGTGCCAGCAGTTCGGGGGTCACAAATACGCAGTATTTT.

The rearrangement joins TRBV6-1 to TRBJ1-1; no definite D call. The germline gives CDR1 MNHNS, CDR2 SASEGT. Trimming took off 8 bases at V and 1 base at J, with 8 bases between the two ends. The CDR3 runs 12 residues. CDR3 in DNA: TGTGCCAGCCTGCGGGGGAACACTGAAGCTTTCTTT. Translation: CASLRGNTEAFF.

The gene calls are TRBV7-8 and TRBJ2-7, with TRBD2 matching 8 bases. Germline CDR1 SGHVS, CDR2 FQNEAQ. The length of the CDR3 is 13 residues. V gave up 5 bases and J gave up 4 bases; unmatched junction bases: 4. Written as DNA, the CDR3 is TGTGCCAGCAGCCCGGGGGGGATGTACGAGCAGTACTTC. This translates into CASSPGGMYEQYF.

This clonotype was observed many times. This chain links TRBV7-2 with TRBJ1-1; D is unresolved. Trimming left V 4 bases short and J 0 bases short, with 9 bases between. Germline V gene lookup returns CDR1 SGHTA and CDR2 FQGNSA. The CDR3 runs to 14 residues. CDR3 DNA: TGTGCCAGCAGCTCCAGTCGGCTGAACACTGAAGCTTTCTTT. It codes for CASSSSRLNTEAFF.

The genes are TRBV3-1 and TRBJ1-2; no firm D call. Germline values: CDR1 LGHDT, CDR2 YNNKEL (reference sequence). The CDR3 has 18 residues. Trimming pared 0 bases from V and 5 bases from J, leaving 22 bases between. The CDR3 DNA reads TGTGCCAGCAGCCAAGATCCCCAGCGCGGGAGTGGGAGGTATGGCTACACCTTC. Amino acids: CASSQDPQRGSGRYGYTF.

This clonotype was seen many times. The chain is built from TRBV5-1 and TRBJ2-1, with 11 bases lining up with TRBD2. V shed 4 bases, J shed 2 bases, and the junction held 5 bases outside the gene matches. The germline V gene encodes CDR1 SGHRS and CDR2 YFSETQ. The CDR3 is made up of 16 amino acids. The CDR3 loop is CASSVTSGSPYNEQFF. CDR3 in DNA: TGCGCCAGCAGCGTAACTAGCGGGAGCCCCTACAATGAGCAGTTCTTC.

This clonotype was counted ten times or more. The CDR3 is CSARDLSGRDSYNEQFF. CDR3 DNA sequence: TGCAGTGCTAGAGATCTTAGCGGGAGGGATTCCTACAATGAGCAGTTCTTC. J is TRBJ2-1 and V is TRBV20-1; the match to TRBD2 covers 11 bases. The CDR3 consists of 17 residues. The germline V gene encodes CDR1 DFQATT and CDR2 SNEGSKA (reference sequence). The V gene end was trimmed by 0 bases and the J gene end by 1 base; junction bases not matched to a gene: 5.

The chain is built from TRBV25-1 and TRBJ2-7; 9 positions match TRBD1. The V and J ends lost 4 bases and 7 bases, in that order; junction bases with no gene match: 5. The CDR3 has 13 residues. The germline V gene has CDR1 MGHDK and CDR2 SYGVNS. The chain's CDR3 is CASSGTGAREQYF. CDR3 DNA sequence: TGTGCCAGCAGTGGGACAGGGGCCCGGGAGCAGTACTTC.

Concerning this clonotype itself: Being one base from a much bigger clone, this may be a read error. The genes are TRBV20-1 and TRBJ2-6; tentatively, D is TRBD1 (6 bases). Germline values: CDR1 DFQATT, CDR2 SNEGSKA (reference sequence). The CDR3 runs to 15 residues. CDR3 sequence: CSAPVGGSRANVLTF. CDR3 DNA: TGCAGTGCCCCAGTTGGGGGCTCTAGGGCCAACGTCCTGACTTTC.

The chain employs TRBV7-6 and TRBJ2-1, with a possible D match to TRBD2 (5 bases). V was cut by 5 bases and J by 5 bases, with 16 bases left in between. Germline V gene data show CDR1 as SGHVS and CDR2 as FNYEAQ. The CDR3 is 15 amino acids. The CDR3 bases are TGTGCCAGCAGCAAGCCCCGGGGTCCCCACAATGAGCAGTTCTTC. This sequence encodes CASSKPRGPHNEQFF.

This clonotype was seen only a few times. The chain recombines TRBV7-2 with TRBJ2-1; 8 bases are shared with TRBD2. After removal of 5 bases from V and 7 bases from J, the junction contained 7 bases not matched to a gene. Per the germline V gene, CDR1 is SGHTA and CDR2 is FQGNSA. The CDR3 consists of 14 residues. The CDR3 loop reads CASSRGGSGNEQFF. For the CDR3, the DNA is TGTGCCAGCAGCCGGGGGGGCAGCGGTAATGAGCAGTTCTTC.

This clonotype was recorded a few times. The CDR3 nucleotides read TGTGCCAGCAGTTCTCGGACAGTAAGCACAGATACGCAGTATTTT. This codes for CASSSRTVSTDTQYF. The genes are TRBV6-2 or TRBV6-3 and TRBJ2-3, with D maybe TRBD1 (6 bases). Trimming shortened V by 4 bases and J by 0 bases, and 11 bases separated the two germline ends. This CDR3 comprises 15 residues. Per germline, CDR1 MNHEY and CDR2 SVGEGT.

A few counts support this clonotype. The chain joins TRBV5-1 to TRBJ2-2; 9 positions match TRBD1. Germline CDR1 reads SGHRS; CDR2 reads YFSETQ. The V gene end was trimmed by 4 bases and the J gene end by 5 bases; junction bases not matched to a gene: 9. CDR3 length equals 16 residues. The CDR3 reads CASSLTDRGFTGELFF. The DNA of the CDR3 is TGCGCCAGCAGCCTCACGGACAGGGGCTTTACCGGGGAGCTGTTTTTT. Full variable domain (rest looked up from reference TRBV5-1 and TRBJ2-2): KAGVTQTPRYLIKTRGQQVTLSCSPISGHRSVSWYQQTPGQGLQFLFEYFSETQRNKGNFPGRFSGRQFSNSRSEMNVSTLELGDSALYLCASSLTDRGFTGELFFGEGSRLTVL.